Shown below are 3 T cell receptor beta chains from a single sample sequenced in a study of cytomegalovirus exposure and HLA in healthy donors. With 60 Vbeta and 13 Jbeta primers, the PCR was carried out. Repertoires were generated with immunoSEQ multiplex PCR, while TCRdb's copy carries only in-frame clones and drops some. The sample includes tens of thousands of clones, roughly three fifths of them seen just once. The specimen sequenced was PBMCs. The receptors come from a woman between 25 and 40 years old in good health and CMV-seronegative.

The CDR3 loop reads CASSIDRDNQPQHF. The CDR3 nucleotides are TGTGCCAGCAGTATCGACAGGGACAATCAGCCCCAGCATTTT. The rearrangement links TRBV21-1 to TRBJ1-5; TRBD1, the D gene given by the table, was not confirmed from the DNA. TRBV21-1 is designated a pseudogene. The CDR3 contains 14 residues.

The chain links TRBV11-3 to TRBJ2-1; 11 nucleotides agree with TRBD2. V shed 0 bases, J shed 4 bases, and the junction held 5 bases outside the gene matches. Germline V lookup: CDR1 SGHNT, CDR2 YENEEA. The CDR3 length is 17 residues. CDR3 in amino acids: CASSLESGLAGYNEQFF. CDR3 in DNA: TGTGCCAGCAGCTTAGAATCCGGACTAGCGGGTTACAATGAGCAGTTCTTC.

The V and J genes are TRBV5-1 and TRBJ2-1, with 14 bases fitting TRBD2. Germline CDR1 SGHRS, CDR2 YFSETQ. V shed 4 bases, J shed 2 bases, and the junction held 11 bases outside the gene matches. The CDR3 runs 19 residues. CDR3 coding DNA: TGCGCCAGCAGCCAACCCGGGACTAGCGGGGGAGCGACCTACAATGAGCAGTTCTTC. This encodes CASSQPGTSGGATYNEQFF.